This entry is about one TCR beta chain. These data are taken from a study of cytomegalovirus exposure and HLA in healthy donors. V was shortened by 3 bases and J by 8 bases, with 13 bases between the two germline ends. Germline V lookup: CDR1 MRHNA, CDR2 SNTAGT. The CDR3 has 13 amino acids. Vbeta (60) and Jbeta (13) primers were used in the PCR. Using immunoSEQ multiplex PCR, the repertoire was profiled, and TCRdb retains in-frame clones only, with some absent. The sample lists approximately 72,000 clones; about four fifths were seen once. Sequencing was performed on PBMCs. The clonotype comes from a man between 18 and 29 years old in good health and CMV-seronegative. The chain links TRBV6-4 to TRBJ1-1, with D tentatively TRBD1 (5 bases). CDR3 protein: CASSEDDSGEAFF. The DNA of the CDR3 is TGTGCCAGCAGTGAGGACGACAGTGGAGAAGCTTTCTTT.